The rows below give T cell receptor beta chains drawn from one sample of a study of cytomegalovirus exposure and HLA in healthy donors. Sequencing was performed with immunoSEQ multiplex PCR; in TCRdb, only in-frame clones are kept and a portion is missing. The table includes about 190,000 clones, roughly 84% detected once. The sample consisted of PBMCs. Source of these receptors: a woman younger than 35 in good health and CMV-seropositive. The CDR3 runs from the conserved cysteine through the conserved F or W. D genes are given only for firm matches. Size is stated for part of the rows, as once, few or many counts, or as a class when the clone is expanded.

size,J,V,D,DNA,CDR3
.,TRBJ1-2,TRBV5-6,TRBD1,TGTGCCAGCAACAAACAGGGGGTAGGATATGGCTACACCTTC,CASNKQGVGYGYTF
.,TRBJ1-5,TRBV28,TRBD1,TGTGCCAGCAGTCCAGGGGGGAGCAATCAGCCCCAGCATTTT,CASSPGGSNQPQHF
.,TRBJ2-3,TRBV6-5,.,TGTGCCAGTGGAATTAGCGTCAGCACAGATACGCAGTATTTT,CASGISVSTDTQYF
few,TRBJ2-5,TRBV6-1,TRBD2,TGTGCCAGCAGTGAACTAGCGGGGGGTTTGGAGACCCAGTACTTC,CASSELAGGLETQYF
.,TRBJ1-1,TRBV7-9,TRBD1,TGTGCCAGCAGTCCCCGACAGGGAAAAGGTTACACTGAAGCTTTCTTT,CASSPRQGKGYTEAFF
.,TRBJ1-3,TRBV4-1,TRBD1,TGCGCCAGCAGCCAAGAAGGGACAGCAAACTCTGGAAACACCATATATTTT,CASSQEGTANSGNTIYF
.,TRBJ1-6,TRBV27,.,TGTGCCAGCAGACCCCTCGGGAATTCACCCCTCCACTTT,CASRPLGNSPLHF
.,TRBJ1-4,TRBV4-1,TRBD1,TGCGCCAGCAGCCAAGGGGGACAGGGGAGTTTGGCAACTAATGAAAAACTGTTTTTT,CASSQGGQGSLATNEKLFF
.,TRBJ2-7,TRBV5-5,.,TGTGCCAGCAGCCCGGGACAAAGGGAGTACTTC,CASSPGQREYF
.,TRBJ2-3,TRBV27,TRBD2,TGTGCCAGCAGCCGAAGCGGCGGGGGGGGTACAGATACGCAGTATTTT,CASSRSGGGGTDTQYF
.,TRBJ1-2,TRBV28,.,TGTGCCATACGACAGAAATCGGACTACACCTTC,CAIRQKSDYTF
.,TRBJ2-7,TRBV6-1,TRBD2,TGTGCCAGCACAAGGACTAGCTCCTACGAGCAGTACTTC,CASTRTSSYEQYF
.,TRBJ1-2,TRBV18,.,TGTGCCAGCTCACCGGCCAGGGAAACCTATGGCTACACCTTC,CASSPARETYGYTF
.,TRBJ1-3,TRBV6-1,TRBD1,TGTGCCAGCAGTGAAAAGGGGACAGGGTTTGGAAACACCATATATTTT,CASSEKGTGFGNTIYF
few,TRBJ2-3,TRBV5-1,TRBD2,TGCGCCAGCAGCCTGGAGACTAGCGGGAGCACAGATACGCAGTATTTT,CASSLETSGSTDTQYF
.,TRBJ2-5,TRBV12-5,TRBD2,TGTGCTAGTGGTCCCGGGACTAGCGTCGAGACCCAGTACTTC,CASGPGTSVETQYF
.,TRBJ2-2,TRBV7-9,.,TGTGCCAGCAGCTTATTAACTCCCAACACCGGGGAGCTGTTTTTT,CASSLLTPNTGELFF
.,TRBJ2-3,TRBV29-1,TRBD2,TGCAGCGTTGGGACTAGCGGGGATGGGAATACGCAGTATTTT,CSVGTSGDGNTQYF
once,TRBJ2-3,TRBV7-8,.,TGTGCCAGCAGCTTCTTCGGCACAGATACGCAGTATTTT,CASSFFGTDTQYF
.,TRBJ2-7,TRBV7-9,TRBD2,TGTGCCAGCAGCAACCGGGGGGGCGAGCAGTACTTC,CASSNRGGEQYF
.,TRBJ1-1,TRBV2,.,TGTGCCAGCAGTGAAGACCGAGGGGGCACTGAAGCTTTCTTT,CASSEDRGGTEAFF
.,TRBJ2-1,TRBV18,.,TGTGCCAGCTCACCACCGCTGGGGACTGTGGGGCAGTTCTTC,CASSPPLGTVGQFF
.,TRBJ2-7,TRBV4-2,TRBD1,TGTGCCAGCAGCCACCGGGACAGGGGATACGAGCAGTACTTC,CASSHRDRGYEQYF
.,TRBJ1-1,TRBV2,.,TGTGCCAGCAGTACAACCGGGGGGGTCACTGAAGCTTTCTTT,CASSTTGGVTEAFF
.,TRBJ2-1,TRBV6-1,.,TGTGCCAGCAGTGGGGGGACTGGAAGCTCCTACAATGAGCAGTTCTTC,CASSGGTGSSYNEQFF
.,TRBJ2-5,TRBV6-6,.,TGTGCCAGCAGCCCCGGGGAGACCCAGTACTTC,CASSPGETQYF
.,TRBJ2-3,TRBV4-3,.,TGCGCCAGCAGCCAAGATTTGATAGCCACAGATACGCAGTATTTT,CASSQDLIATDTQYF
once,TRBJ2-5,TRBV18,TRBD2,TGTGCCAGCTCACCGAGCGGGGGTGTCCAAGAGACCCAGTACTTC,CASSPSGGVQETQYF
.,TRBJ2-2,TRBV7-6,TRBD1,TGTGCCAGCAGAGGCATGACAGGGTTTTTAACCGGGGAGCTGTTTTTT,CASRGMTGFLTGELFF
.,TRBJ2-2,TRBV14,.,TGTGCCAGCCGGGACACCGGGGAGCTGTTTTTT,CASRDTGELFF
.,TRBJ2-3,TRBV4-1,.,TGCGCCAGCAGCCAATTTGGGGGGGCGGGGGATACGCAGTATTTT,CASSQFGGAGDTQYF
.,TRBJ2-5,TRBV4-2,.,TGTGCCAGCAGCCAAGATCTGGGGCCAGCCTCGGAGACCCAGTACTTC,CASSQDLGPASETQYF
.,TRBJ2-7,TRBV15,.,TGTGCCACCAGCGACAGTACGGGCTACGAGCAGTACTTC,CATSDSTGYEQYF
.,TRBJ1-5,TRBV27,.,TGTGCCAGCAGTTTGGGGAGGGGTCAGCCCCAGCATTTT,CASSLGRGQPQHF
.,TRBJ2-5,TRBV15,TRBD1,TGTGCCACCAGTAACGATGGGACAGAGGGGACCCAGTACTTC,CATSNDGTEGTQYF
.,TRBJ1-2,TRBV5-1,TRBD1,TGCGCCAGCAGCGTTCCGGGACAGGGCACCCATGGCTACACCTTC,CASSVPGQGTHGYTF
few,TRBJ1-1,TRBV6-5,.,TGTGCCAGCAGTTACTCGATTGGGCTCGGATTAGAAGCTTTCTTT,CASSYSIGLGLEAFF
.,TRBJ1-1,TRBV5-1,.,TGCGCCAGCAGCTTGGAAGTGGGCAGGGCTGAAGCTTTCTTT,CASSLEVGRAEAFF
.,TRBJ2-3,TRBV4-2,TRBD2,TGTGCCAGCAGCCGCGGGGGGGCGAGCACAGATACGCAGTATTTT,CASSRGGASTDTQYF
.,TRBJ1-5,TRBV6-5,TRBD1,TGTGCCAGCCAGGGGGGCGCGGGCAATCAGCCCCAGCATTTT,CASQGGAGNQPQHF